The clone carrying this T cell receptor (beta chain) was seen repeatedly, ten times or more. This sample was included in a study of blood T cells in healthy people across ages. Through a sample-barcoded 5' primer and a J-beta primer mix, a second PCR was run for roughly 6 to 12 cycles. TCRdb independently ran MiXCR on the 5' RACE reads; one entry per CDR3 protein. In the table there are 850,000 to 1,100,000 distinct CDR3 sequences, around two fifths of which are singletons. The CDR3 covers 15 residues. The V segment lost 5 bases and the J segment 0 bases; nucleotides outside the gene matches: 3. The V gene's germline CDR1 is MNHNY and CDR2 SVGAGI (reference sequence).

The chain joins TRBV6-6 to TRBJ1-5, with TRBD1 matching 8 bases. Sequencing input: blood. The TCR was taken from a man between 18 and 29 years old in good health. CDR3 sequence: CASSRDRFSNQPQHF. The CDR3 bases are TGTGCCAGCAGTAGGGACAGGTTTAGCAATCAGCCCCAGCATTTT.